One and the same sample provided the 8 T cell receptor beta chains below, sequenced in a study of blood T cells in healthy people across ages (dated by TCRdb to about 2015). Libraries were made using 5' RACE. For sequencing, an Illumina HiSeq 2500 was employed. The second PCR ran for about 6 to 11 cycles and used a J-beta primer mix along with a sample-barcoded 5' primer. TCRdb redid the processing of the public reads, applying fastp at Q25 and MiXCR, and retained in-frame beta chains. Rows with a matching CDR3 protein are joined into one entry that keeps the most common DNA and genes. The sample yields about a million distinct CDR3 sequences; roughly 43% were counted once. The top ten clones comprise roughly 13% of the sample. The specimen sequenced was blood. The receptors were gathered from a man younger than 40 in good health.

The genes are TRBV7-9 and TRBJ2-3, with D unclear. This CDR3 region has 14 residues. Looked up from germline, CDR1 is SEHNR and CDR2 is FQNEAQ (reference sequence). Trimming took off 4 bases at V and 0 bases at J, with 8 bases between the two ends. CDR3 nucleotides: TGTGCCAGCAGCTCCCAGATTAGCACAGATACGCAGTATTTT. Translation: CASSSQISTDTQYF.

Regarding this clonotype: The junction does not match germline at one end; this may be a read error. V gene TRBV19 combines with J gene TRBJ1-2; 11 positions match TRBD1. This CDR3 spans 15 amino acids. The V gene's germline CDR1 is LNHDA and CDR2 SQIVND (reference sequence). CDR3 region: CARSTRTGGAYGYTF. CDR3 DNA: TGTGCCCGTAGTACGAGGACAGGGGGCGCCTATGGCTACACCTTC.

The CDR3 coding sequence is TGTGCCAGCAGCTTGTTAGCCGAGGACAATGAGCAGTTCTTC. Its translation: CASSLLAEDNEQFF. The gene calls are TRBV5-6 and TRBJ2-1; D remains ambiguous. With 1 base removed from V and 5 bases from J, the gap between germline ends came to 10 bases. The CDR3 loop spans 14 amino acids. Germline V lookup: CDR1 SGHDT, CDR2 YYEEEE.

Note on this clonotype: At one boundary the junction diverges from the germline segment, which might be a read error. The V call is TRBV12-3 or TRBV12-4, the J call TRBJ2-5; D is ambiguous. The CDR3 is made up of 16 amino acids. This CDR3 is CAGSLGREKSYNEQYF. CDR3 nucleotides: TGTGCCGGCAGTTTAGGTAGGGAAAAATCCTACAATGAGCAGTACTTC.

The rearrangement uses TRBV6-5 and TRBJ1-6, with TRBD1 as a possible D gene (6 bases). The CDR3 totals 16 residues. CDR1 is MNHEY and CDR2 is SVGAGI in the germline V gene. The V gene lost 2 bases and the J gene lost 7 bases, with 15 bases spanning the gap. The CDR3 bases are TGTGCCAGCAGTTACCAGGGGCGCATCGTGAATTCACCCCTCCACTTT. As protein: CASSYQGRIVNSPLHF.

The rearrangement links TRBV10-3 to TRBJ2-7, with 8 bases matching TRBD1. J was trimmed by 3 bases and V by 3 bases; bases with no gene match: 7. The CDR3 has 15 amino acids. The germline V gene encodes CDR1 ENHRY and CDR2 SYGVKD. The CDR3 DNA follows: TGTGCCATCAGTGACGGGACAGGTAATATCTACGAGCAGTACTTC. Its translation: CAISDGTGNIYEQYF.

J is TRBJ2-7 and V is TRBV5-6; the D gene is possibly TRBD2 (5 bases). The V and J ends lost 1 base and 3 bases respectively, with 23 bases between them. The CDR3 has 18 residues. In germline, CDR1 is SGHDT, CDR2 YYEEEE. The CDR3 is CASSLIAGADPSFYEQYF. The CDR3 nucleotides are TGTGCCAGCAGCTTGATCGCGGGTGCCGACCCCTCTTTCTACGAGCAGTACTTC.

CDR3 loop: CASSYGSSSYNEQFF. CDR3 sequence (DNA): TGTGCCAGCAGCTACGGATCGAGCTCCTACAATGAGCAGTTCTTC. The chain couples TRBV7-2 to TRBJ2-1; D not certain. The germline V gene has CDR1 SGHTA and CDR2 FQGNSA. Trimming cost V 4 bases and J 0 bases, with 10 bases left between them. The CDR3 consists of 15 residues.